This T cell receptor beta chain is drawn from a study of a mutant IDH1 vaccine in newly diagnosed glioma. Study overall: Every participant had undergone radiotherapy, temozolomide, or both before, and most underwent both.

Only in-frame clones appear in the TCRdb table, and some are missing; sequencing was by immunoSEQ multiplex PCR. The sample carries around 42,000 clones, approximately 85% recorded once. As for time point: week 5, during vaccination. Every vaccination contained 300 ug of the mutant IDH1 20-mer peptide and was paired with topical imiquimod. Concerning this clone: Its antigen is currently unknown.

CDR1 is SQVTM, CDR2 ANQGSEA, per germline. The CDR3 is 15 amino acids. V was cut by 6 bases and J by 5 bases, with 22 bases left in between. The source is a man aged 35 to 55 with glioma. The genes are TRBV29-1 and TRBJ1-2, with D possibly matching TRBD1 (6 bases). The starting material was PBMCs, obtained from a glioma patient whose treatment included an IDH1 peptide vaccine. For the CDR3, the DNA is TGCAGCGTGAGGGGGGACGGGGGAGCTAGGTATGGCTACACCTTC. It translates to CSVRGDGGARYGYTF. The full variable domain, with the rest looked up from reference TRBV29-1 and TRBJ1-2, is SAVISQKPSRDICQRGTSLTIQCQVDSQVTMMFWYRQQPGQSLTLIATANQGSEATYESGFVIDKFPISRPNLTFSTLTVSNMSPEDSSIYLCSVRGDGGARYGYTFGSGTRLTVV.